The T cell receptor (beta chain) described here comes from a study of blood T cell repertoires in COVID-19. Study-level information: PBMCs, B-cell-depleted T cells, or T cells were the source of the cDNA or gDNA that made up the material.

With 6 bases removed from V and 2 bases from J, the gap between germline ends came to 20 bases. Germline V CDR1 and CDR2: MGHRA, YSYEKL. The CDR3 extends over 17 amino acids. Clones were sequenced by immunoSEQ multiplex PCR, and TCRdb holds only the in-frame ones, with some missing. The sample has approximately 150,000 clones, more than 85% seen once. The receptor's source is a woman aged 55-69 years with COVID-19, enrolled during active disease. The chain couples TRBV4-1 to TRBJ2-1, with D possibly matching TRBD1 (6 bases). The sequenced material came from peripheral blood. The CDR3 nucleotides are TGCGCCAGCAGGATTACTGAGTGGGGGCGTACCTACAATGAGCAGTTCTTC. It translates to CASRITEWGRTYNEQFF.